A single sample gave rise to the 2 T cell receptor beta chains below, sequenced in a study of blood T cell repertoires in COVID-19. The assay was immunoSEQ multiplex PCR, and TCRdb's table has in-frame clones only and misses some. Here the sample spans 26,000 or so clones, about 90% being singletons. The sequenced sample consisted of peripheral blood. The source is a human donor in a cohort sampled during active COVID-19.

This chain joins TRBV15 and TRBJ2-3, with 7 bases matching TRBD1. This CDR3 has 17 amino acids. The germline gives CDR1 LNHNV, CDR2 YYDKDF (reference sequence). Germline trimming cut 0 bases from V and 2 bases from J; bases unmatched to any gene: 8. The CDR3 protein is CATSRERDRLLTDTQYF. The DNA of the CDR3 is TGTGCCACCAGCAGAGAGAGGGACAGACTCCTCACAGATACGCAGTATTTT.

The V and J genes are TRBV5-1 and TRBJ1-6, with D possibly TRBD1 on 6 matching bases. The V end lost 0 bases, the J end lost 8 bases, and 12 bases lay between the germline ends. This CDR3 has 15 residues. In germline, CDR1 is SGHRS, CDR2 YFSETQ. The CDR3: CASSLDRGAHSPLHF. The CDR3 DNA sequence: TGCGCCAGCAGCTTGGACCGGGGGGCTCATTCACCCCTCCACTTT.